This entry describes one T cell receptor (beta chain). Its antigen is still unknown. The entry originates in a study of shared clonotypes between healthy human individuals. Regarding the study as a whole: Generally, estimated richness proved larger in naive subsets than it did in memory subsets.

Data came from immunoSEQ multiplex PCR; TCRdb stores just in-frame clones and leaves some out. The repertoire holds over a million clones, with about 75% as singletons. All donors qualified as healthy HIV-negative adults and had experienced no recent acute infections or vaccinations. After removal of 5 bases from V and 8 bases from J, the junction contained 7 bases not matched to a gene. This CDR3 has 15 amino acids. Germline V lookup: CDR1 MNHEY, CDR2 SVGAGI. The V and J genes are TRBV6-5 and TRBJ1-6; 9 bases are a match to TRBD1. This receptor was obtained from a man aged 18 to 29 in good health. Sequencing was performed on memory CD4+ T cells sorted from blood. Subset noted: CD45RA-negative fraction. CDR3: CASSARDRAYSPLHF. As DNA, the CDR3 is TGTGCCAGCAGTGCCCGGGACAGGGCTTATTCACCCCTCCACTTT.